This T cell receptor beta chain is drawn from a study of OX40 agonist ivuxolimab in advanced cancers. For the study in its entirety: Ivuxolimab was a fully human IgG2 agonistic monoclonal antibody targeting the costimulatory receptor OX40 (CD134). Partial responses occurred in three dose-escalation patients: two with cutaneous melanoma and one with hepatocellular carcinoma. Intravenous ivuxolimab was administered to patients every 2 weeks at six dose levels: 0.01, 0.1, 0.3, 1.5, 3 and 10 mg/kg. A male proportion of 82.7% and a mean age of 60 years, ranging from roughly 20 to 80, were recorded for the dose-escalation cohort. Of the approximately 50 dose-escalation patients, hepatocellular carcinoma was present in about 20, melanoma in around 15, renal cell carcinoma in 9 and head and neck cancer in 9. Peripheral TCRbeta sequencing was intended to test whether TCR sequence diversity was altered and clonal T-cell expansion was caused by ivuxolimab. Prior anti-PD-1, anti-PD-L1 or anti-CTLA-4 therapy was permitted, and roughly two fifths of dose-escalation patients had received checkpoint inhibitors. The monotherapy dose-escalation portion (N ≈ 55 patients) of the phase I ivuxolimab trial is reported in the paper.

Broad study findings and their caveats: Clonal expansion of both CD4+ and CD8+ blood T cells was observed from baseline to week 6 at doses 0.1 to 3.0 mg/kg. After ivuxolimab, expanded clones were on average more numerous among CD8+ T cells than among CD4+ T cells. In partial responders in the 0.1-3.0 mg/kg groups, normalized peripheral clonal expansion was found to be among the lowest, especially among CD8+ T cells. Which antigens the clonally expanded peripheral T cells were specific for was not determined. Low levels of normalized T-cell clonal expansion were also shown by some nonresponding patients.

To sequence the TCRbeta CDR3 region, genomic DNA was isolated from the sorted cells. The immunoSEQ Assay was used to sequence the TCRbeta CDR3 regions. TCRdb took over this immuneACCESS table, retaining in-frame rearrangements with V and J assigned. Such tables are incomplete; in checked studies, under half of the missing clones stem from an unresolved V gene, and the remainder is unexplained. Within this sample are about 74,000 clones, with 90% to 95% of them counted one time only. Of the sample, 5.5% to 6% falls within the top ten clones. The CDR3 goes from the cysteine to the phenylalanine over 13 residues. Just the 39-base CDR3 DNA is kept, in frame starting at base 1. The germline V gene yields SQVTM for CDR1 and ANQGSEA for CDR2. V is reduced by 1 base and J by 3 bases, leaving a spacing of 9 bases between them. Patients with a history of autoimmune disease or receiving systemic immunosuppression were excluded from the trial. In every dose cohort, peripheral blood was drawn for TCR sequencing at baseline, cycle 4 day 1, and cycle 7 day 1. Samples were obtained from an open-label, multicenter, first-in-human phase I dose-escalation trial of ivuxolimab. Adults with locally advanced or metastatic melanoma, renal cell, hepatocellular, or head and neck squamous cell carcinoma were enrolled in the trial. Before TCR sequencing, CD4+ T cells and CD8+ T cells were sorted from peripheral blood as separate populations.

Comments on this clone: The clone's antigen remains unknown. The input lacks base qualities; no much larger clone sits a single base away.

The sequences come from CD4+ or CD8+ T cells sorted from blood, collected in a trial of the OX40 agonist ivuxolimab. The source is an adult with an advanced solid tumor such as melanoma, head and neck, liver or kidney cancer. The chain uses TRBV29-1 and TRBJ1-2, with TRBD1 tentatively as D gene (5 bases match). The DNA sequence is given as TGCAGCGTTGAAGGCAGGGAGGACTATGGCTACACCTTC. Translated, it reads CSVEGREDYGYTF.